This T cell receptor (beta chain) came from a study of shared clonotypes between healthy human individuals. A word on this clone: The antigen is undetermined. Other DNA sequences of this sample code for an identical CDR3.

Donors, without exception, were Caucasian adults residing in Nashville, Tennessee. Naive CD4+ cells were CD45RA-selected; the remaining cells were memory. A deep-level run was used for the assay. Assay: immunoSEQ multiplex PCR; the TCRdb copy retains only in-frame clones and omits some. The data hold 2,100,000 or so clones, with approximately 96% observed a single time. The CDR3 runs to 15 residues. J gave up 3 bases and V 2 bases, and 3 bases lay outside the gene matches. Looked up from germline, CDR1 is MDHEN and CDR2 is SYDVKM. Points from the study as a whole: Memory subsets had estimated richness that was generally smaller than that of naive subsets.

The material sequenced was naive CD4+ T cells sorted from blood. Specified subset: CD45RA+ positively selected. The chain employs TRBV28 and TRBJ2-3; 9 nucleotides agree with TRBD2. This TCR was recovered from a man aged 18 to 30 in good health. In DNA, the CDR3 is TGTGCCAGCAGTTTAGCGGGGGGGCCGACAGATACGCAGTATTTT. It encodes CASSLAGGPTDTQYF.